This paragraph reports one TCR beta chain. The data were obtained in a study of blood T cell repertoires in COVID-19. Study context: The study drew acute and convalescent COVID-19 samples from the United States, Italy and Spain.

Authors' analysis steps: Nucleated cell counts were estimated from reference gene primer amplification. Some clones are missing from TCRdb's copy, which holds only in-frame ones; the method was immunoSEQ multiplex PCR. V and J calls plus clone size are reproduced from that table; the DNA served to infer D and trimming. The sample contains approximately 210,000 clones, about four fifths of which appear only once. The Seattle site enrolled patients during active infection and followed them longitudinally. CDR1 and CDR2 from the germline V gene are MNHEY and SVGAGI. Trimming removed 7 bases at V and 6 bases at J, with 19 bases between. This CDR3 region has 15 residues.

The rearrangement joins TRBV6-5 to TRBJ1-5; unclear D gene. The clonotype originates from an elderly woman with COVID-19, enrolled during active disease. Sequenced material: peripheral blood. The CDR3 bases are TGTGCCAGCACCACAGAAGGCGCCGCCGGTCAGCCCCAGCATTTT. Protein: CASTTEGAAGQPQHF.